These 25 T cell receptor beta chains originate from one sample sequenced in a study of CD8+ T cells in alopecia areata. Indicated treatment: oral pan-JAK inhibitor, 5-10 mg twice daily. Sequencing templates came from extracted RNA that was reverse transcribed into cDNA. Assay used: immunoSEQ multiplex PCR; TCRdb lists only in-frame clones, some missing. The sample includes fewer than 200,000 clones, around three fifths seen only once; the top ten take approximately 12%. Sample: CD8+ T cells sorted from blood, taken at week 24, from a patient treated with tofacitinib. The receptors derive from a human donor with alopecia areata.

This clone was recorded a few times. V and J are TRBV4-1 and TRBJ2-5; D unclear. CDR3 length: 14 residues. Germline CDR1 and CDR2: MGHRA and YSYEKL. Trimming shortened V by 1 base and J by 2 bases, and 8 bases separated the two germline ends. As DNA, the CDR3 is TGCGCCAGCAGCCAAGGGACCCCGCAAGAGACCCAGTACTTC. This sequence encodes CASSQGTPQETQYF.

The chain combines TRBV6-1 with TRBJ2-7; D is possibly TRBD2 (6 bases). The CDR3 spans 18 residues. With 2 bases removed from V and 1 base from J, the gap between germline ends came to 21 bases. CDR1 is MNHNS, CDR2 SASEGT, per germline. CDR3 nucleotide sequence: TGTGCCAGCAGTGAAAAGGGCGGGGTTGGACGGAGATCCTACGAGCAGTACTTC. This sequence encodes CASSEKGGVGRRSYEQYF.

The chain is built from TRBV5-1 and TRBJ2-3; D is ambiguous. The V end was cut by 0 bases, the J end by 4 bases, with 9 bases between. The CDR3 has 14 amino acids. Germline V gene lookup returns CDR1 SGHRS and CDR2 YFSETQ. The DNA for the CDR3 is TGCGCCAGCAGCTTGGGGTCGGAGCCAGATACGCAGTATTTT. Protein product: CASSLGSEPDTQYF.

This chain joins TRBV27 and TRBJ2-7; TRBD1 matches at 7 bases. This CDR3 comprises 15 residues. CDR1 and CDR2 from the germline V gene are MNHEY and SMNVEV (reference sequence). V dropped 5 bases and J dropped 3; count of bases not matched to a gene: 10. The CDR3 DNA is TGTGCCAGCAGTAAGGACAGGCTACCTTTCTACGAGCAGTACTTC. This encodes CASSKDRLPFYEQYF.

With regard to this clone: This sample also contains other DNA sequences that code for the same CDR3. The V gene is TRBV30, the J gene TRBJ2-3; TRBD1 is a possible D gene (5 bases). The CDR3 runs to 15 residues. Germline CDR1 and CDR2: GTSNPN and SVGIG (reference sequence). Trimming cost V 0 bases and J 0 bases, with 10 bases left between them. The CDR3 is CAWSVGAGSTDTQYF. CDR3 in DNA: TGTGCCTGGAGTGTTGGGGCAGGGAGCACAGATACGCAGTATTTT.

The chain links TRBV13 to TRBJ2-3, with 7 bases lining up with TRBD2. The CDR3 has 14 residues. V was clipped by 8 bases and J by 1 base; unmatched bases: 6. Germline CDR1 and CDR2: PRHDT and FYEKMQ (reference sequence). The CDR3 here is CASGYRGGTDTQYF. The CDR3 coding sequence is TGTGCCAGCGGATACCGGGGGGGCACAGATACGCAGTATTTT.

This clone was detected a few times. The CDR3 region is CASRPLGGMNTEAFF. CDR3 bases: TGTGCCAGCAGACCCTTGGGAGGGATGAACACTGAAGCTTTCTTT. The chain is built from TRBV14 and TRBJ1-1, with no clear D. This CDR3 has 15 amino acids. Trimming removed 6 bases from V and 0 bases from J, with 14 bases in between. From germline, CDR1 is SGHDN and CDR2 FVKESK.

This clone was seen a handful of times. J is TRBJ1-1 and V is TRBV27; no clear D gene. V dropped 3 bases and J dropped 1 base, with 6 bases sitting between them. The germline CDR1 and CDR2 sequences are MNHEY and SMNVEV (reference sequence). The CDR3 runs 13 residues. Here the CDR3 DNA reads TGTGCCAGCAGTTTGGTCCGGAACACTGAAGCTTTCTTT. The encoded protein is CASSLVRNTEAFF.

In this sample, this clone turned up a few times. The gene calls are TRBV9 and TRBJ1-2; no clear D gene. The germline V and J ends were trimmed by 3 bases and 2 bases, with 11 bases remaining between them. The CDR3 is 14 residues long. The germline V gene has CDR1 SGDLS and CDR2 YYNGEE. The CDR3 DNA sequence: TGTGCCAGCAGCGATACCGGGGTCAACTATGGCTACACCTTC. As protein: CASSDTGVNYGYTF.

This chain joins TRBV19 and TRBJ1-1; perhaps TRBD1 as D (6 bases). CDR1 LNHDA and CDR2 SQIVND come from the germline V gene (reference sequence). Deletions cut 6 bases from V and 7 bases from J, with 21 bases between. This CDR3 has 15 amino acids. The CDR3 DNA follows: TGTGCCAGTAGGATCGGAGTCAAAGGGGGGTATGAAGCTTTCTTT. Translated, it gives CASRIGVKGGYEAFF. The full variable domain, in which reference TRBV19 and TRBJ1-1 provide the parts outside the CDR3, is DGGITQSPKYLFRKEGQNVTLSCEQNLNHDAMYWYRQDPGQGLRLIYYSQIVNDFQKGDIAEGYSVSREKKESFPLTVTSAQKNPTAFYLCASRIGVKGGYEAFFGQGTRLTVV.

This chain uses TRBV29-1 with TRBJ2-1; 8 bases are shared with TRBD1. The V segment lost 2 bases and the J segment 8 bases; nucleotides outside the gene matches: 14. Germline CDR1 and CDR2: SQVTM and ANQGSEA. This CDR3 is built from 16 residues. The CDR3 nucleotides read TGCAGCGTTGAATACAGGACAGGGAAAAGAAACCATGAGCAGTTCTTC. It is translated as CSVEYRTGKRNHEQFF.

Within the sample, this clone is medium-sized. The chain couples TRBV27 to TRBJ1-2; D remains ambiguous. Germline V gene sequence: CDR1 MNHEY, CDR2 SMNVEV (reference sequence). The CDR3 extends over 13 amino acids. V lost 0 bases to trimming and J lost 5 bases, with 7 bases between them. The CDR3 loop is CASSLSTGYGYTF. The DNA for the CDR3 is TGTGCCAGCAGTTTATCGACGGGATATGGCTACACCTTC.

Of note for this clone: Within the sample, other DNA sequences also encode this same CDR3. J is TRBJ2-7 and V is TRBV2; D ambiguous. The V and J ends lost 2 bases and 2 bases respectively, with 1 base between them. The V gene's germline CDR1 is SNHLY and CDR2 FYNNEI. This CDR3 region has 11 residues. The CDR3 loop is CASSETYEQYF. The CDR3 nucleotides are TGTGCCAGCAGTGAAACCTACGAGCAGTACTTC.

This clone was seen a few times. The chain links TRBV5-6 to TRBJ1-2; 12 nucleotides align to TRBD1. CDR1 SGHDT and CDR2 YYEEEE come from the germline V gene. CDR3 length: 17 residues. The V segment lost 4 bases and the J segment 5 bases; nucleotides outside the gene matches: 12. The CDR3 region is CASSIPPGTGGSYGYTF. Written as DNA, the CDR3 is TGTGCCAGCAGCATCCCACCCGGGACAGGGGGCTCTTATGGCTACACCTTC.

CDR3 region: CASSPLATDRAFINYGYTF. The CDR3 DNA is TGCGCCAGCAGCCCCCTTGCTACCGACCGGGCCTTCATTAACTATGGCTACACCTTC. The chain couples TRBV5-1 to TRBJ1-2; D uncertain. The V gene lost 4 bases and the J gene lost 1 base, with 26 bases spanning the gap. Germline V gives CDR1 SGHRS, CDR2 YFSETQ. The CDR3 is 19 amino acids.

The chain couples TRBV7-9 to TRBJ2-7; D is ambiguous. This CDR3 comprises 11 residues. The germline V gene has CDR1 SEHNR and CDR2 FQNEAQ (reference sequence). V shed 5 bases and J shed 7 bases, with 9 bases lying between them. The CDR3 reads CASSPAREQYF. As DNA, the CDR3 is TGTGCCAGCAGCCCCGCGAGGGAGCAGTACTTC.

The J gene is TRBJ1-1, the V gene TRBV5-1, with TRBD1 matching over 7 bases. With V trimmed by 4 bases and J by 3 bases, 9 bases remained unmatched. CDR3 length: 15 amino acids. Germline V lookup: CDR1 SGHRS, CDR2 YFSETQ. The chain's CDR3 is CASSPSTGLDTEAFF. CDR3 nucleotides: TGCGCCAGCAGCCCCTCGACAGGGCTGGACACTGAAGCTTTCTTT. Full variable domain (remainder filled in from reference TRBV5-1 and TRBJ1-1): KAGVTQTPRYLIKTRGQQVTLSCSPISGHRSVSWYQQTPGQGLQFLFEYFSETQRNKGNFPGRFSGRQFSNSRSEMNVSTLELGDSALYLCASSPSTGLDTEAFFGQGTRLTVV.

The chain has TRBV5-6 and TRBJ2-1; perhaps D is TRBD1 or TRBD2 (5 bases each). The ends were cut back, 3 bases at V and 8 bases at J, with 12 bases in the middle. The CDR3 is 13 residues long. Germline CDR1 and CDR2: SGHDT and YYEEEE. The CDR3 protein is CASSWGSFDEQFF. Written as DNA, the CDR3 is TGTGCCAGCAGCTGGGGGTCTTTTGATGAGCAGTTCTTC.

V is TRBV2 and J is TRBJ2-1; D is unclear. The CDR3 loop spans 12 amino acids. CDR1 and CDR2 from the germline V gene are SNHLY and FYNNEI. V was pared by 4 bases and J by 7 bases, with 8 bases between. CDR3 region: CASSGARNEQFF. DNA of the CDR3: TGTGCCAGCAGTGGAGCGCGGAATGAGCAGTTCTTC.

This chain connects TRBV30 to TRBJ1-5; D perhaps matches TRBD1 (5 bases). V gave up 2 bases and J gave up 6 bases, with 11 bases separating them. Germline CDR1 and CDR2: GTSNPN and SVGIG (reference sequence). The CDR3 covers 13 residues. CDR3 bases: TGTGCCTGGAGTCCGGCAGGGAGTCAGCCCCAGCATTTT. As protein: CAWSPAGSQPQHF. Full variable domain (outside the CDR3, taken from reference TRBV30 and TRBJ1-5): SQTIHQWPATLVQPVGSPLSLECTVEGTSNPNLYWYRQAAGRGLQLLFYSVGIGQISSEVPQNLSASRPQDRQFILSSKKLLLSDSGFYLCAWSPAGSQPQHFGDGTRLSIL.

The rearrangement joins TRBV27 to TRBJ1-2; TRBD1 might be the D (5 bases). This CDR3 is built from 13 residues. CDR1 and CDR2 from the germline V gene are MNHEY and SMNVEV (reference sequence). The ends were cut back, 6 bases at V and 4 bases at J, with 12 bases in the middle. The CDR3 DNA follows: TGTGCCAGCAGCCAAGGGACTTCCTATGGCTACACCTTC. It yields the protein CASSQGTSYGYTF.

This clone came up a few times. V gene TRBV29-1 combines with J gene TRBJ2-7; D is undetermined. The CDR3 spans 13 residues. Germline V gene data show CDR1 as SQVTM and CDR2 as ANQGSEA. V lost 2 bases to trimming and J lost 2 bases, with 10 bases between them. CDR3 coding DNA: TGCAGCGTTGAAAGCCAAGTGACCTACGAGCAGTACTTC. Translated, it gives CSVESQVTYEQYF.

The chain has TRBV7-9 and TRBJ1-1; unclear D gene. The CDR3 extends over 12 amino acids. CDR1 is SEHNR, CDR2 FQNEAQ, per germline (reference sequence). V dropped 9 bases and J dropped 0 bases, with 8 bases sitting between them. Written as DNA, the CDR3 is TGTGCCAGTTTAGACCTGAACACTGAAGCTTTCTTT. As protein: CASLDLNTEAFF.

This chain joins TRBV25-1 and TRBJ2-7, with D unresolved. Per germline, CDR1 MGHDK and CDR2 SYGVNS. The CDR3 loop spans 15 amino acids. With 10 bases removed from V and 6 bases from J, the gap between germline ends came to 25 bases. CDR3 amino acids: CAKRSPVGVRFEQYF. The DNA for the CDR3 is TGTGCCAAGAGGTCTCCGGTTGGCGTGCGGTTCGAGCAGTACTTC.

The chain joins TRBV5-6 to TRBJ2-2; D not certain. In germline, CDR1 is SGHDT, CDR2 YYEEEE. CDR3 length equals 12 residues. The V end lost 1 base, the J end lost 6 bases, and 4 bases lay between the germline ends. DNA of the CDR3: TGTGCCAGCAGCTTGCAATCCGGGGAGCTGTTTTTT. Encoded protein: CASSLQSGELFF.